The 28 T cell receptor beta chains presented below share a single source sample, sequenced in a study of blood T cell repertoires in COVID-19. Repertoires were generated with immunoSEQ multiplex PCR, while TCRdb's copy carries only in-frame clones and drops some. The sample carries some 240,000 clones, around 84% recorded once. Sample: peripheral blood. Every receptor here comes from a man aged 50 to 59 with active or convalescent COVID-19.

The chain employs TRBV9 and TRBJ2-3; 11 nucleotides match TRBD1. V lost 0 bases to trimming and J lost 6 bases; unmatched junction nucleotides: 9. The CDR3 contains 17 residues. Looked up from germline, CDR1 is SGDLS and CDR2 is YYNGEE. The CDR3 region is CASSVATMGQGEDTQYF. In DNA form, the CDR3 reads TGTGCCAGCAGCGTAGCTACTATGGGACAGGGGGAGGATACGCAGTATTTT.

The genes are TRBV7-9 and TRBJ2-7; TRBD2 might be the D (5 bases). CDR3 length: 13 residues. CDR1 and CDR2 (germline): SEHNR, FQNEAQ (reference sequence). The ends were cut back, 5 bases at V and 7 bases at J, with 15 bases in the middle. CDR3 nucleotide sequence: TGTGCCAGCAGCGTGACTGTCCCGGGGGAGCAGTACTTC. Encoded protein: CASSVTVPGEQYF.

This clone was counted a single time. The chain recombines TRBV5-1 with TRBJ2-5; 8 bases are shared with TRBD1. Trimming at V came to 0 bases and at J to 4 bases, leaving 5 bases not matched to a gene. The CDR3 spans 15 residues. The germline V gene encodes CDR1 SGHRS and CDR2 YFSETQ. The CDR3 DNA follows: TGCGCCAGCAGCTTGGGGACAGGGAGTGGAGAGACCCAGTACTTC. Amino acids: CASSLGTGSGETQYF.

The sample holds many counts of this clone. This rearrangement joins TRBV4-3 to TRBJ1-6, with a possible D match to TRBD1 (6 bases). CDR1 is LGHNA, CDR2 YSLEER, per germline. V shed 0 bases and J shed 5 bases, with 17 bases lying between them. The CDR3 contains 18 residues. CDR3 nucleotides: TGCGCCAGCAGCCAAGAAATACAGGGATGGAATAATAATTCACCCCTCCACTTT. It specifies CASSQEIQGWNNNSPLHF.

This clone was observed a few times. V usage is TRBV21-1 and J usage is TRBJ1-5; TRBD1 was called by the table and not checked on the DNA. TRBV21-1 is a known pseudogene. The CDR3 has 15 residues. The chain's CDR3 is CASRHLGVGNQPQHF. The CDR3 DNA reads as TGTGCCAGCAGACACCTAGGGGTAGGCAATCAGCCCCAGCATTTT.

This sequence joins TRBV27 and TRBJ2-1, with D hard to call. CDR3 length: 16 amino acids. Per the germline V gene, CDR1 is MNHEY and CDR2 is SMNVEV (reference sequence). Trimming removed 3 bases from V and 9 bases from J, with 21 bases in between. The CDR3 loop is CASSFRAGTTTGEQFF. The CDR3 bases are TGTGCCAGCAGTTTCAGAGCCGGAACCACAACGGGTGAGCAGTTCTTC.

The gene calls are TRBV24-1 and TRBJ1-5, with D uncertain. This CDR3 spans 14 amino acids. Germline V lookup: CDR1 KGHDR, CDR2 SFDVKD. The V end lost 5 bases, the J end lost 4 bases, and 11 bases lay between the germline ends. The CDR3 DNA reads TGTGCCACCAGTGTTGTGTGGAGGAATCAGCCCCAGCATTTT. Translating gives CATSVVWRNQPQHF.

This clone was seen only a few times. V usage is TRBV20-1 and J usage is TRBJ2-1; 8 nucleotides match TRBD2. Per the germline V gene, CDR1 is DFQATT and CDR2 is SNEGSKA (reference sequence). Trimming removed 5 bases from V and 9 bases from J; junction bases left unmatched: 3. The CDR3 contains 11 residues. CDR3: CSAPLAGEQFF. The CDR3 nucleotides read TGCAGTGCTCCCCTAGCGGGTGAGCAGTTCTTC.

J is TRBJ1-6 and V is TRBV6-5; the D is unclear. Germline CDR1 MNHEY, CDR2 SVGAGI. Trimming stripped 5 bases from V and 7 bases from J, with 9 bases between. The CDR3 consists of 13 residues. CDR3 sequence reads: CASSTIENSPLHF. The CDR3 DNA sequence: TGTGCCAGCAGTACGATCGAGAATTCACCCCTCCACTTT.

The chain links TRBV28 to TRBJ2-5, with D maybe TRBD1 (5 bases). Trimming pared 3 bases from V and 1 base from J, leaving 12 bases between. CDR1 MDHEN and CDR2 SYDVKM come from the germline V gene. CDR3 length equals 15 residues. CDR3 bases: TGTGCCAGCAGTTTTTTATCGACAGTCCAAGAGACCCAGTACTTC. Translation gives CASSFLSTVQETQYF.

This clone appeared once. The chain employs TRBV10-2 and TRBJ2-3; TRBD2 agrees at 7 bases. The CDR3 sequence is 15 residues long. Germline lookup yields CDR1 WSHSY and CDR2 SAAADI. V trimming: 0 bases; J trimming: 4 bases; junction bases outside the gene matches: 4. DNA for the CDR3: TGCGCCAGCAGTGAGTCGAGGGGAGGGGCAGATACGCAGTATTTT. The encoded protein is CASSESRGGADTQYF.

The V call is TRBV5-1, the J call TRBJ1-4; the D gene is possibly TRBD1 (5 bases). V lost 0 bases and J 13 bases, leaving 16 bases between the germline ends. CDR3 length: 14 amino acids. Germline V gene sequence: CDR1 SGHRS, CDR2 YFSETQ. CDR3 bases: TGCGCCAGCAGCTTGGTGGATCGCGGGGGTTTACTGTTTTTT. Protein sequence: CASSLVDRGGLLFF.

The V call is TRBV5-1, the J call TRBJ1-2; 8 bases are shared with TRBD1. Germline assignment: CDR1 SGHRS and CDR2 YFSETQ. V lost 7 bases and J lost 4; bases outside the gene matches: 9. This CDR3 region has 14 residues. The CDR3 loop is CASCADRGLYGYTF. The CDR3 bases are TGCGCCAGCTGCGCCGACAGGGGCCTCTATGGCTACACCTTC. The full variable domain, rest sourced from reference TRBV5-1 and TRBJ1-2, is KAGVTQTPRYLIKTRGQQVTLSCSPISGHRSVSWYQQTPGQGLQFLFEYFSETQRNKGNFPGRFSGRQFSNSRSEMNVSTLELGDSALYLCASCADRGLYGYTFGSGTRLTVV.

This clone was seen only once. This chain connects TRBV2 to TRBJ2-1, with D unclear. Trimming stripped 6 bases from V and 0 bases from J, with 9 bases between. The CDR3 covers 14 residues. CDR1 SNHLY and CDR2 FYNNEI come from the germline V gene. The CDR3 DNA sequence: TGTGCCAGCAGAGTATCTAGCTCCTACAATGAGCAGTTCTTC. Translated, it gives CASRVSSSYNEQFF. The variable domain in full, with the rest retrieved from reference TRBV2 and TRBJ2-1, is EPEVTQTPSHQVTQMGQEVILRCVPISNHLYFYWYRQILGQKVEFLVSFYNNEISEKSEIFDDQFSVERPDGSNFTLKIRSTKLEDSAMYFCASRVSSSYNEQFFGPGTRLTVL.

The chain joins TRBV9 to TRBJ1-3; unclear D gene. V was clipped by 4 bases and J by 0 bases, with 17 bases between them. This CDR3 has 17 residues. CDR1 is SGDLS, CDR2 YYNGEE, per germline. The CDR3 is CASSLIPDKSSGNTIYF. In nucleotides, the CDR3 is TGTGCCAGCAGCCTAATCCCTGACAAGAGCTCTGGAAACACCATATATTTT.

The CDR3 region is CSVVGKSYEQYF. The CDR3 nucleotides read TGCAGCGTTGTGGGCAAGTCCTACGAGCAGTACTTC. V usage is TRBV29-1 and J usage is TRBJ2-7; D uncertain. Germline V lookup: CDR1 SQVTM, CDR2 ANQGSEA. CDR3 size: 12 residues. V lost 4 bases and J 1 base, leaving 8 bases between the germline ends.

The rearrangement links TRBV2 to TRBJ2-3; maybe TRBD1 (5 bases). CDR1 is SNHLY and CDR2 is FYNNEI in the germline V gene. The V and J ends lost 2 bases and 4 bases respectively, with 10 bases between them. CDR3 length equals 14 residues. The DNA for the CDR3 is TGTGCCAGCAGTGAACAGGGTGAGGCAGATACGCAGTATTTT. Translation gives CASSEQGEADTQYF. Full variable domain (outside the CDR3, taken from reference TRBV2 and TRBJ2-3): EPEVTQTPSHQVTQMGQEVILRCVPISNHLYFYWYRQILGQKVEFLVSFYNNEISEKSEIFDDQFSVERPDGSNFTLKIRSTKLEDSAMYFCASSEQGEADTQYFGPGTRLTVL.

The genes are TRBV28 and TRBJ2-3, with 10 bases that match TRBD2. CDR1 is MDHEN and CDR2 is SYDVKM in the germline V gene. CDR3 length: 15 amino acids. V dropped 5 bases and J dropped 3; count of bases not matched to a gene: 5. The CDR3 sequence: CASSPLAGGTDTQYF. The CDR3, as DNA: TGTGCCAGCAGTCCTTTAGCGGGAGGAACAGATACGCAGTATTTT.

The gene calls are TRBV4-2 and TRBJ2-5; 7 nucleotides align to TRBD1. The CDR3 is 17 amino acids. The germline V gene has CDR1 LGHNA and CDR2 YNFKEQ. Trimming at V came to 4 bases and at J to 2 bases, leaving 13 bases not matched to a gene. The CDR3 is CASSLHQETGQQETQYF. In DNA form, the CDR3 reads TGTGCCAGCAGCCTGCATCAGGAGACAGGGCAACAAGAGACCCAGTACTTC.

The chain couples TRBV14 to TRBJ2-3; the D is unclear. The CDR3 is 14 amino acids. CDR1 is SGHDN, CDR2 FVKESK, per germline. The V and J ends lost 0 bases and 7 bases respectively, with 11 bases between them. The CDR3 region is CASSQDRLRYTQYF. Written as DNA, the CDR3 is TGTGCCAGCAGCCAAGATAGGTTGAGGTATACGCAGTATTTT.

The rearrangement links TRBV27 to TRBJ2-7; tentatively, D is TRBD2 (5 bases). Germline V gene data show CDR1 as MNHEY and CDR2 as SMNVEV (reference sequence). This CDR3 has 15 residues. V shed 10 bases and J shed 2 bases, with 21 bases lying between them. As DNA, the CDR3 is TGTGCCACTCAAGTTAGCGCCCTCCCAACCTACGAGCAGTACTTC. This codes for CATQVSALPTYEQYF.

This chain links TRBV9 with TRBJ2-5; D remains unclear. Germline CDR1 SGDLS, CDR2 YYNGEE. This CDR3 is 13 amino acids long. The V and J ends lost 4 bases and 5 bases respectively, with 12 bases between them. The CDR3 spells CASSQSYWETQYF. The DNA of the CDR3 is TGTGCCAGCAGCCAATCCTATTGGGAGACCCAGTACTTC.

The chain joins TRBV18 to TRBJ2-7; 8 positions match TRBD1. This CDR3 contains 16 residues. Germline lookup yields CDR1 KGHSH and CDR2 LQKENI. V shed 2 bases, J shed 6 bases, and the junction held 12 bases outside the gene matches. This CDR3 is CASSPSTTGAVGEQYF. CDR3 DNA sequence: TGTGCCAGCTCACCATCGACGACAGGGGCCGTAGGCGAGCAGTACTTC.

This chain links TRBV28 with TRBJ1-6, with D perhaps matching TRBD1 (5 bases). Germline V gene sequence: CDR1 MDHEN, CDR2 SYDVKM. The CDR3 totals 15 residues. V lost 6 bases, J lost 8 bases, and 17 bases lay in between. As DNA, the CDR3 is TGTGCCAGCAGCCTAAGAGCGGGACCATATTCACCCCTCCACTTT. Translating gives CASSLRAGPYSPLHF.

The gene calls are TRBV28 and TRBJ1-1; a weak D match, TRBD1 (5 bases). Germline CDR1 reads MDHEN; CDR2 reads SYDVKM. The CDR3 sequence is 17 residues long. V shed 6 bases and J shed 0 bases, with 20 bases lying between them. DNA of the CDR3: TGTGCCAGCAGGCCTAGGCGCACAGGTGACATGAACACTGAAGCTTTCTTT. Translating gives CASRPRRTGDMNTEAFF.

Here the CDR3 reads CASSVGTYNYNEQFF. The CDR3 DNA follows: TGTGCCAGCAGCGTAGGGACTTACAATTACAATGAGCAGTTCTTC. J is TRBJ2-1 and V is TRBV9, with D perhaps matching TRBD2 (5 bases). The CDR3 length is 15 residues. Germline assignment: CDR1 SGDLS and CDR2 YYNGEE. Trimming pared 0 bases from V and 4 bases from J, leaving 11 bases between.

The rearrangement uses TRBV5-1 and TRBJ2-7; the D gene is possibly TRBD1 (6 bases). The CDR3 sequence is 15 residues long. Germline CDR1 reads SGHRS; CDR2 reads YFSETQ. The V end lost 5 bases, the J end lost 4 bases, and 19 bases lay between the germline ends. In DNA form, the CDR3 reads TGCGCCAGCAGTGGACTCCGGGACAAGTTTTACGAGCAGTACTTC. Translated, it gives CASSGLRDKFYEQYF.

The chain recombines TRBV5-1 with TRBJ2-5; 9 bases fit TRBD1. The CDR3 has 16 amino acids. After removal of 4 bases from V and 2 bases from J, the junction contained 9 bases not matched to a gene. The germline V gene has CDR1 SGHRS and CDR2 YFSETQ. CDR3: CASSPSGTGFQETQYF. The CDR3 DNA sequence: TGCGCCAGCAGCCCATCCGGGACAGGGTTTCAAGAGACCCAGTACTTC.